This passage covers 2 T cell receptor beta chains from one sample sequenced in a study of cytomegalovirus exposure and HLA in healthy donors. TCRdb keeps only in-frame clones here, not all; method: immunoSEQ multiplex PCR. The sample has 150,000 to 180,000 clones; more than 70% are singletons. Sequenced sample: PBMCs. All receptors derive from a human donor in good health.

The chain is built from TRBV12-5 and TRBJ2-7; no definite D call. The V gene's germline CDR1 is LGHNT and CDR2 FRNRAP. Trimming pared 4 bases from V and 4 bases from J, leaving 14 bases between. The CDR3 totals 14 residues. The CDR3 DNA sequence: TGTGCTAGTGGTTCACCCCCTCGGGTTTACGAGCAGTACTTC. This translates into CASGSPPRVYEQYF. Variable domain in full (rest from reference TRBV12-5 and TRBJ2-7): DARVTQTPRHKVTEMGQEVTMRCQPILGHNTVFWYRQTMMQGLELLAYFRNRAPLDDSGMPKDRFSAEMPDATLATLKIQPSEPRDSAVYFCASGSPPRVYEQYFGPGTRLTVT.

The chain couples TRBV7-2 to TRBJ1-2; TRBD1 might be the D (6 bases). Trimming shortened V by 4 bases and J by 7 bases, and 13 bases separated the two germline ends. Germline V gives CDR1 SGHTA, CDR2 FQGNSA. The CDR3 is 13 residues long. CDR3 amino acids: CASSSSDRSGYTF. CDR3 coding DNA: TGTGCCAGCAGCTCATCGGACAGAAGTGGCTACACCTTC.